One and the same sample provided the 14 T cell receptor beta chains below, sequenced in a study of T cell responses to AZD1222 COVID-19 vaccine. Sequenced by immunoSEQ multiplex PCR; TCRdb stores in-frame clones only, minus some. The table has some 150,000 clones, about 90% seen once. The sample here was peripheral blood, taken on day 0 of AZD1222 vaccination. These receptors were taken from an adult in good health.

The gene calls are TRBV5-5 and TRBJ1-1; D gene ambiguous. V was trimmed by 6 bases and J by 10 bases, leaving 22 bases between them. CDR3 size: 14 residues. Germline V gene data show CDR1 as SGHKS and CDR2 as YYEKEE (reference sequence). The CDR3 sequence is CASTPTWEGHGAFF. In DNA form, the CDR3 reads TGTGCCAGCACCCCGACCTGGGAAGGGCACGGAGCTTTCTTT.

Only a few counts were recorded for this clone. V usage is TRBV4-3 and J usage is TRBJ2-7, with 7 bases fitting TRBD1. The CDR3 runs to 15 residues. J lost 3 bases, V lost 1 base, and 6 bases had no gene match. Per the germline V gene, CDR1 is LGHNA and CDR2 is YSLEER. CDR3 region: CASSQGQGGFYEQYF. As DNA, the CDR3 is TGCGCCAGCAGCCAAGGACAGGGTGGTTTCTACGAGCAGTACTTC.

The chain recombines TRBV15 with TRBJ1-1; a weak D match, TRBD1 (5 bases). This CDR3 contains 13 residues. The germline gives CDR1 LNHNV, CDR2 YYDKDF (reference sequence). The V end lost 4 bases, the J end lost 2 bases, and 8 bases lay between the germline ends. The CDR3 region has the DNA TGTGCCACCAGCACCGACAGAAACACTGAAGCTTTCTTT. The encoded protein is CATSTDRNTEAFF.

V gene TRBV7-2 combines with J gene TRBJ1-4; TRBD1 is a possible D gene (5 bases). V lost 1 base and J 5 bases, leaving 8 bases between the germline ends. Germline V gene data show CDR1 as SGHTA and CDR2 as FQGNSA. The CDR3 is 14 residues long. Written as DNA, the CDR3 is TGTGCCAGCAGCTTAGGAGGGACGAATGAAAAACTGTTTTTT. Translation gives CASSLGGTNEKLFF. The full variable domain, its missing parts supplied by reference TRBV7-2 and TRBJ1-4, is GAGVSQSPSNKVTEKGKDVELRCDPISGHTALYWYRQSLGQGLEFLIYFQGNSAPDKSGLPSDRFSAERTGGSVSTLTIQRTQQEDSAVYLCASSLGGTNEKLFFGSGTQLSVL.

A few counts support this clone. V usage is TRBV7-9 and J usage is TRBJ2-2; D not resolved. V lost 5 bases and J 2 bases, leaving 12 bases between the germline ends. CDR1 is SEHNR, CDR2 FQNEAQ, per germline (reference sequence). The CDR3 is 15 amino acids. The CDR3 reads CASSPTQANTGELFF. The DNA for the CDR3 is TGTGCCAGCAGCCCGACCCAAGCCAACACCGGGGAGCTGTTTTTT. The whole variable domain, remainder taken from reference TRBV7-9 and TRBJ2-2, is DTGVSQNPRHKITKRGQNVTFRCDPISEHNRLYWYRQTLGQGPEFLTYFQNEAQLEKSRLLSDRFSAERPKGSFSTLEIQRTEQGDSAMYLCASSPTQANTGELFFGEGSRLTVL.

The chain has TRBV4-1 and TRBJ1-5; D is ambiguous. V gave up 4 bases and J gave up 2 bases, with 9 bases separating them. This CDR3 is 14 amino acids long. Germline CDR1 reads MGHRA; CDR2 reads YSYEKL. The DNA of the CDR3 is TGCGCCAGCAGCCCGATTGGAGGCAATCAGCCCCAGCATTTT. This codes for CASSPIGGNQPQHF.

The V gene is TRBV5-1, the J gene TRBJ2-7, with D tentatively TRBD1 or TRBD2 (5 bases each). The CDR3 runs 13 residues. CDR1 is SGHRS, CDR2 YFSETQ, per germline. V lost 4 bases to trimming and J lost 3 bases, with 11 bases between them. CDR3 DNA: TGCGCCAGCAGCGTTGGGACCAACTACGAGCAGTACTTC. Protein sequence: CASSVGTNYEQYF. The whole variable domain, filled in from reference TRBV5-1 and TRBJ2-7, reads KAGVTQTPRYLIKTRGQQVTLSCSPISGHRSVSWYQQTPGQGLQFLFEYFSETQRNKGNFPGRFSGRQFSNSRSEMNVSTLELGDSALYLCASSVGTNYEQYFGPGTRLTVT.

CDR3 amino acids: CASSTRKDYGYTF. CDR3 DNA: TGTGCCAGCAGTACCCGTAAAGACTATGGCTACACCTTC. The V gene is TRBV6-2 or TRBV6-3, the J gene TRBJ1-2; D is unresolved. Germline CDR1 and CDR2: MNHEY and SVGEGT. Trimming took 5 bases from V and 3 from J, leaving 10 bases between them. The CDR3 runs to 13 residues.

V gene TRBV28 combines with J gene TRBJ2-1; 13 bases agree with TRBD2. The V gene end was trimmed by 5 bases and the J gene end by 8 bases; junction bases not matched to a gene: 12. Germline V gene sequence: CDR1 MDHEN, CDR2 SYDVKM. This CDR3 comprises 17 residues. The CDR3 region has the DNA TGTGCCAGCAGTCTAAGCGGGACTAGCGGGGTTTTGGATGAGCAGTTCTTC. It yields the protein CASSLSGTSGVLDEQFF.

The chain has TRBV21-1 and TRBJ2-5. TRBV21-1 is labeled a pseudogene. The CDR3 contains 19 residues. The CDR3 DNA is TGTGCCAGCATCCCCTATTCCCCGGCACGAAACCTCTTTAAAGAGACCCAGTACTTC. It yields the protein CASIPYSPARNLFKETQYF.

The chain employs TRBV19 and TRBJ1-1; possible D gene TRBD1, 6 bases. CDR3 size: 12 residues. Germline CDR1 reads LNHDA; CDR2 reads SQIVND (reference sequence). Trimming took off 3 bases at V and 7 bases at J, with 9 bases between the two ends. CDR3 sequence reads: CASSIPRGEAFF. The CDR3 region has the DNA TGTGCCAGTAGTATCCCCAGGGGTGAAGCTTTCTTT.

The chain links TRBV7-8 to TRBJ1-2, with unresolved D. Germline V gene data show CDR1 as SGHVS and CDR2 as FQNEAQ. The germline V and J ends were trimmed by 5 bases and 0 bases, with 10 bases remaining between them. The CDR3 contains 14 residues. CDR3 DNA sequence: TGTGCCAGCAGCCCGAGTCCCGCTAACTATGGCTACACCTTC. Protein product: CASSPSPANYGYTF.

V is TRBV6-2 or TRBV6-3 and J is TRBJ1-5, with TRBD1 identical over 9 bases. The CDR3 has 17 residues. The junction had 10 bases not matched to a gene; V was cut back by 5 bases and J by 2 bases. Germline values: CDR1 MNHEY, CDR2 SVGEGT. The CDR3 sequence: CASSSGGTGRGNQPQHF. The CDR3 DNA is TGTGCCAGCAGTAGTGGGGGGACAGGGCGAGGCAATCAGCCCCAGCATTTT.

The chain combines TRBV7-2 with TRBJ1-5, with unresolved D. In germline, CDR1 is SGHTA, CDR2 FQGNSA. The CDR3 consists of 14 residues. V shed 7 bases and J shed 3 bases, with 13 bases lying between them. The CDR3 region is CASNDNLANQPQHF. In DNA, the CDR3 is TGTGCCAGCAACGACAATTTGGCCAATCAGCCCCAGCATTTT.